One and the same sample provided the 28 T cell receptor gamma chains below, sequenced in a study of Vδ1+ human thymocytes. Sequences come from RNA converted to cDNA by reverse transcription. Pooled V-gene forward primers with one constant-region reverse primer generated the CDR3 amplicons by multiplex PCR. TCRdb re-called clones from the multiplex PCR reads via CATT. The sample holds 25,000 to 30,000 gamma-chain clones; about 18% are singletons and the top ten take about 1.9%. Study-wide results and limits: Thymic TRG and TRD repertoires appeared highly polyclonal.

The antigens these receptors bind are not known. The sequenced sample consisted of Vdelta1+ gamma-delta thymocytes from the thymus. Subset given: FACS-sorted CD3+ TCRalphabeta- TCRVdelta1+ TCRVdelta2- thymocytes. These receptor sequences come from a boy less than two years old who had congenital heart surgery.

The chain carries TRGV9 and TRGJ1 or TRGJ2. The CDR3 runs 15 residues. Germline CDR1 is GITISATS and CDR2 is ISYDGTV (reference sequence). The ends lost 0 bases at V and 10 bases at J; junction bases unmatched: 15. The CDR3 reads CALWEVNHPIKKKLF. CDR3 DNA sequence: TGTGCCTTGTGGGAGGTGAACCATCCCATAAAGAAGAAACTCTTT.

V and J are TRGV2 and TRGJ1 or TRGJ2. V was clipped by 2 bases and J by 6 bases; unmatched bases: 7. Looked up from germline, CDR1 is EGSNGY and CDR2 is YDSYNSKV. The CDR3 runs 13 residues. CDR3 in amino acids: CATWDARAYKKLF. In DNA, the CDR3 is TGTGCCACCTGGGACGCCCGGGCTTATAAGAAACTCTTT.

This rearrangement joins TRGV4 to TRGJ1 or TRGJ2. The V segment lost 0 bases and the J segment 11 bases; nucleotides outside the gene matches: 16. From germline, CDR1 is EGSTGY and CDR2 YDSYTSSV. CDR3 length equals 15 residues. This CDR3 reads CATWDGSTGYQEKLF. CDR3 bases: TGTGCCACCTGGGATGGGTCCACCGGATACCAAGAGAAACTCTTT.

The chain employs TRGV2 and TRGJP2. The junction had 7 bases not matched to a gene; V was cut back by 0 bases and J by 0 bases. The V gene's germline CDR1 is EGSNGY and CDR2 YDSYNSKV. The CDR3 length is 17 residues. The CDR3, as DNA: TGTGCCACCTGGGACGGGGGGAGGTATAGTAGTGATTGGATCAAGACGTTT. Its translation: CATWDGGRYSSDWIKTF.

This clone was seen only a few times. The rearrangement joins TRGV5 to TRGJP2. Germline V CDR1 and CDR2: VINAFY, YDVSNSKD. The CDR3 sequence is 16 residues long. After removal of 0 bases from V and 3 bases from J, the junction contained 7 bases not matched to a gene. CDR3 coding DNA: TGTGCCACCTGGGACAGGCAATGTGGTAGTGATTGGATCAAGACGTTT. This encodes CATWDRQCGSDWIKTF.

This clone was found a few times. This chain connects TRGV5 to TRGJ1 or TRGJ2. CDR3 length: 15 residues. The germline gives CDR1 VINAFY, CDR2 YDVSNSKD. The V gene end was trimmed by 5 bases and the J gene end by 4 bases; junction bases not matched to a gene: 14. CDR3 protein: CATWGFSWGYYKKLF. The CDR3 coding sequence is TGTGCCACCTGGGGCTTCTCATGGGGATATTATAAGAAACTCTTT.

This clone was seen only a few times. V is TRGV5 and J is TRGJ1 or TRGJ2. CDR1 and CDR2 (germline): VINAFY, YDVSNSKD. V shed 3 bases and J 7 bases; nucleotides not matched to a gene: 9. The length of the CDR3 is 13 residues. CDR3 sequence: CATWDGRRYKKLF. The CDR3 DNA reads TGTGCCACCTGGGACGGGCGACGATATAAGAAACTCTTT.

This clone turned up a few times. V and J are TRGV4 and TRGJ1 or TRGJ2. The ends lost 5 bases at V and 8 bases at J; junction bases unmatched: 6. CDR3 length: 11 amino acids. The V gene's germline CDR1 is EGSTGY and CDR2 YDSYTSSV. The CDR3 DNA sequence: TGTGCCACCTGGGTTCGGGATAAGAAACTCTTT. Amino acid sequence: CATWVRDKKLF.

With respect to this clone: This sample includes further DNA sequences coding for the same CDR3. The rearrangement uses TRGV4 and TRGJP2. Looked up from germline, CDR1 is EGSTGY and CDR2 is YDSYTSSV. The CDR3 is 12 residues long. With V trimmed by 1 base and J by 8 bases, 1 base remained unmatched. CDR3 loop: CATWDGDWIKTF. The CDR3 bases are TGTGCCACCTGGGATGGCGATTGGATCAAGACGTTT.

This sequence joins TRGV3 and TRGJ1 or TRGJ2. This CDR3 comprises 13 residues. V gave up 3 bases and J gave up 7 bases; unmatched junction bases: 9. Germline lookup yields CDR1 VTNTFY and CDR2 YDVSTARD (reference sequence). This chain's CDR3 is CATWDAFDYKKLF. The DNA for the CDR3 is TGTGCCACCTGGGACGCTTTTGACTATAAGAAACTCTTT.

This clone was seen a handful of times. This chain uses TRGV4 with TRGJ1 or TRGJ2. The germline V gene encodes CDR1 EGSTGY and CDR2 YDSYTSSV. V was pared by 5 bases and J by 7 bases, with 11 bases of the junction left unmatched. This CDR3 is built from 13 residues. In nucleotides, the CDR3 is TGTGCCACCTGGGGAACTGGAGAGTATAAGAAACTCTTT. Translating gives CATWGTGEYKKLF.

This clone was found a few times. A much bigger clone sits one base away, suggesting this may be a read error. This chain connects TRGV5 to TRGJ1 or TRGJ2. This CDR3 region has 12 residues. Germline lookup yields CDR1 VINAFY and CDR2 YDVSNSKD. V lost 4 bases, J lost 7 bases, and 7 bases stayed unmatched. This chain's CDR3 is CATWDGDYKKLF. The CDR3, as DNA: TGTGCCACCTGGGATGGGGACTATAAGAAACTCTTT.

V and J are TRGV2 and TRGJ1 or TRGJ2. V lost 0 bases and J lost 6; bases outside the gene matches: 8. The germline V gene has CDR1 EGSNGY and CDR2 YDSYNSKV. The CDR3 has 14 amino acids. The CDR3 protein is CATWDGLRSYKKLF. The CDR3 nucleotides read TGTGCCACCTGGGACGGGCTTCGTAGTTATAAGAAACTCTTT.

The chain has TRGV5 and TRGJP1. The CDR3 extends over 13 amino acids. J was trimmed by 11 bases and V by 0 bases; bases with no gene match: 6. Looked up from germline, CDR1 is VINAFY and CDR2 is YDVSNSKD. The CDR3 reads CATWDRQRWFKIF. The DNA for the CDR3 is TGTGCCACCTGGGACAGGCAGAGGTGGTTCAAGATATTT.

This clone appeared a few times. V gene TRGV2 combines with J gene TRGJ1 or TRGJ2. CDR1 and CDR2 from the germline V gene are EGSNGY and YDSYNSKV. Trimming removed 5 bases from V and 10 bases from J; junction bases left unmatched: 8. The CDR3 spans 11 residues. CDR3 DNA: TGTGCCACCTGGGCCCGAGGGAAGAAACTCTTT. Translated: CATWARGKKLF.

This clone was counted only a few times. The chain carries TRGV5 and TRGJ1 or TRGJ2. The CDR3 is 14 amino acids. CDR1 is VINAFY and CDR2 is YDVSNSKD in the germline V gene. Unmatched junction bases numbered 10, after V lost 0 bases and J lost 8 bases. The CDR3 protein is CATWDRPDPHKKLF. CDR3 sequence (DNA): TGTGCCACCTGGGACAGGCCTGATCCCCATAAGAAACTCTTT.

Remarks on this clone: Other DNA sequences from this sample encode an identical CDR3 as well. This chain links TRGV2 with TRGJP2. The CDR3 extends over 15 amino acids. J gave up 5 bases and V 0 bases, and 6 bases lay outside the gene matches. Germline values: CDR1 EGSNGY, CDR2 YDSYNSKV. The CDR3 coding sequence is TGTGCCACCTGGGACGGGCATGGGAGTGATTGGATCAAGACGTTT. It encodes CATWDGHGSDWIKTF.

V and J are TRGV4 and TRGJ1 or TRGJ2. Unmatched junction bases numbered 7, after V lost 0 bases and J lost 2 bases. Germline V lookup: CDR1 EGSTGY, CDR2 YDSYTSSV. The CDR3 runs 15 residues. The CDR3 DNA sequence: TGTGCCACCTGGGATGGGCTGAAGGATTATTATAAGAAACTCTTT. Translating gives CATWDGLKDYYKKLF.

This clone occurred a few times. The sample carries other DNA sequences with the same CDR3. The rearrangement uses TRGV9 and TRGJ1 or TRGJ2. J gave up 0 bases and V 2 bases, and 4 bases lay outside the gene matches. Per the germline V gene, CDR1 is GITISATS and CDR2 is ISYDGTV (reference sequence). This CDR3 has 14 residues. This CDR3 is CALWEAENYYKKLF. The CDR3 DNA is TGTGCCTTGTGGGAGGCCGAGAATTATTATAAGAAACTCTTT.

This clone was picked up one time. The J gene is TRGJP2, the V gene TRGV4. Trimming removed 0 bases from V and 6 bases from J; junction bases left unmatched: 7. Germline V lookup: CDR1 EGSTGY, CDR2 YDSYTSSV. The CDR3 has 15 residues. The CDR3 spells CATWDGPHRDWIKTF. Written as DNA, the CDR3 is TGTGCCACCTGGGATGGGCCCCATCGTGATTGGATCAAGACGTTT.

This chain uses TRGV9 with TRGJP1. The CDR3 sequence is 18 residues long. Per germline, CDR1 GITISATS and CDR2 ISYDGTV (reference sequence). Trimming cost V 4 bases and J 3 bases; bases outside gene matches: 17. CDR3: CALWDRLRNGATGWFKIF. The CDR3 coding sequence is TGTGCCTTGTGGGATCGTTTAAGGAATGGGGCCACTGGTTGGTTCAAGATATTT.

This clone has a handful of counts. This chain links TRGV9 with TRGJ1 or TRGJ2. The length of the CDR3 is 13 residues. The ends lost 4 bases at V and 6 bases at J; junction bases unmatched: 9. Germline V gene sequence: CDR1 GITISATS, CDR2 ISYDGTV (reference sequence). The CDR3 loop reads CALWEAGGYKKLF. CDR3 in DNA: TGTGCCTTGTGGGAAGCCGGGGGTTATAAGAAACTCTTT.

A word on this clone: A read error is possible here, since a much larger clone lies one base away. Other nucleotide sequences in the sample specify the same CDR3. V is TRGV5 and J is TRGJ1 or TRGJ2. The CDR3 is made up of 14 amino acids. Per the germline V gene, CDR1 is VINAFY and CDR2 is YDVSNSKD. Trimming cost V 0 bases and J 5 bases; bases outside gene matches: 7. This CDR3 reads CATWDRPGDYKKLF. For the CDR3, the DNA is TGTGCCACCTGGGACAGGCCCGGTGATTATAAGAAACTCTTT.

In this sample, this clone turned up a few times. The chain uses TRGV2 and TRGJ1 or TRGJ2. CDR1 is EGSNGY, CDR2 YDSYNSKV, per germline. CDR3 length equals 14 residues. V gave up 1 base and J gave up 5 bases; unmatched junction bases: 8. The CDR3 DNA is TGTGCCACCTGGGACGGACCCCACCATTATAAGAAACTCTTT. Translating it yields CATWDGPHHYKKLF.

The genes are TRGV9 and TRGJP. CDR1 and CDR2 from the germline V gene are GITISATS and ISYDGTV (reference sequence). The CDR3 loop spans 19 amino acids. V was clipped by 0 bases and J by 8 bases; unmatched bases: 13. As DNA, the CDR3 is TGTGCCTTGTGGGAGGTGTTGGAGGGCAGGAAGTTGGGCAAAAAAATCAAGGTATTT. Its protein product is CALWEVLEGRKLGKKIKVF.

This clone showed up just a few times. The gene calls are TRGV9 and TRGJ1 or TRGJ2. The length of the CDR3 is 13 residues. The germline gives CDR1 GITISATS, CDR2 ISYDGTV (reference sequence). V trimming: 0 bases; J trimming: 5 bases; junction bases outside the gene matches: 4. CDR3 nucleotide sequence: TGTGCCTTGTGGGAGGTGGGGCATTATAAGAAACTCTTT. As protein: CALWEVGHYKKLF.

Remarks on this clone: The same CDR3 is also encoded by other DNA sequences in this sample. This chain joins TRGV9 and TRGJ1 or TRGJ2. The CDR3 extends over 12 amino acids. Per germline, CDR1 GITISATS and CDR2 ISYDGTV (reference sequence). V lost 1 base to trimming and J lost 7 bases; unmatched junction nucleotides: 4. The CDR3 DNA follows: TGTGCCTTGTGGGAGGTCTTCTATAAGAAACTCTTT. Protein sequence: CALWEVFYKKLF.

The chain links TRGV9 to TRGJ1 or TRGJ2. The CDR3 runs 12 residues. With V trimmed by 7 bases and J by 0 bases, 3 bases remained unmatched. From germline, CDR1 is GITISATS and CDR2 ISYDGTV (reference sequence). CDR3 in amino acids: CALCPNYYKKLF. CDR3 DNA sequence: TGTGCCTTGTGCCCGAATTATTATAAGAAACTCTTT.